This T cell receptor beta chain is drawn from a study of patients and donors after allogeneic stem cell transplantation. TCRdb ran MiXCR on the RT-PCR reads and lists one entry per CDR3 protein. Altogether about a million distinct CDR3 sequences are present, roughly 17% being singletons, with the ten largest covering approximately 5.9%. The germline V gene has CDR1 SQVTM and CDR2 ANQGSEA. The CDR3 sequence is 14 residues long. J was trimmed by 4 bases and V by 7 bases; bases with no gene match: 11. The gene calls are TRBV29-1 and TRBJ1-1; TRBD1 agrees at 8 bases. The receptor was derived from a human donor who was either an allogeneic HSCT recipient or a stem cell or donor lymphocyte infusion donor (not recorded which). It is not recorded whose cells these are; they may come from a transplant donor. The sequencing input was blood, either unsorted or a sorted T cell fraction (not recorded which). Written as DNA, the CDR3 is TGCAGCGCCATGGACAGGGAAGGAGGCACTGAAGCTTTCTTT. Its protein is CSAMDREGGTEAFF.